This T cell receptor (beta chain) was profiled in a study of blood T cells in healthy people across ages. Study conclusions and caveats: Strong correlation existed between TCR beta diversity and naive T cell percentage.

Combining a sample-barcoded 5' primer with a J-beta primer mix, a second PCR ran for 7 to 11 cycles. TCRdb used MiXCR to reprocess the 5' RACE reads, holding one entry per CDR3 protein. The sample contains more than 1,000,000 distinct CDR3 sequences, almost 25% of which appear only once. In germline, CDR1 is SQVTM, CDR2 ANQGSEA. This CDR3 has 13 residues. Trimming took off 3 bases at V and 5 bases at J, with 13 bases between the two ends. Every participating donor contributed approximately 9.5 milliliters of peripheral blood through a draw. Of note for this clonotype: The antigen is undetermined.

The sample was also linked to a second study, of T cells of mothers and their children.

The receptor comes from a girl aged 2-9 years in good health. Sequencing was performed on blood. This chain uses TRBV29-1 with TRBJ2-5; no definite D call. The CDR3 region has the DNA TGCAGCGTTGAGGCAGTTTGGCGGGAGACCCAGTACTTC. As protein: CSVEAVWRETQYF.